This T cell receptor (beta chain) was obtained from a study of T-cell reconstitution after alpha-beta-depleted transplantation in children. Study findings and constraints: T cells produced anew were the main source of T-cell counts and diversity one year after transplant.

Unique molecular identifiers were used to barcode this TCRbeta library. TCRdb reprocessed the PCR reads with MiXCR, giving one entry per CDR3 protein. The sample includes roughly 50,000 distinct CDR3 sequences, roughly 45% seen only once; the top ten take roughly 98%. On this clonotype itself: Its antigen is as yet unknown.

Unmatched junction bases numbered 2, after V lost 3 bases and J lost 4 bases. CDR3 length equals 14 residues. Germline V gene data show CDR1 as DFQATT and CDR2 as SNEGSKA (reference sequence). The rearrangement uses TRBV20-1 and TRBJ2-1; 11 bases fit TRBD2. The receptor was isolated from a male patient younger than 18 who had a stem cell transplant for acute lymphoblastic leukemia, so the T cells may come from the graft donor. The sequencing here drew on PBMCs, mostly from graft donor cells, taken 360 days after TCRalphabeta/CD19-depleted stem cell transplant. The CDR3 nucleotides are TGCAGTGCTAGGGGACTAGCGGTATACAATGAGCAGTTCTTC. Encoded protein: CSARGLAVYNEQFF.